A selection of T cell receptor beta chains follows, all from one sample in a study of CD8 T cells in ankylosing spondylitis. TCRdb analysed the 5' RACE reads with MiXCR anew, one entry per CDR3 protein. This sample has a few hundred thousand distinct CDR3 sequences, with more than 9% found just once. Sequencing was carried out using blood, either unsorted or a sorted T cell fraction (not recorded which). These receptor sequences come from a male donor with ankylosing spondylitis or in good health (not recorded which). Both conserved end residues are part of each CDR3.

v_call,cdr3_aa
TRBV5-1,CASSLRQGAINEQFF
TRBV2,CASSDSPTDTQYF
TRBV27,CASSFMGPGRGNTIYF
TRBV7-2,CASSLTWSNQPQHF
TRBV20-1,CSARATRGLYNEQFF
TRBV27,CASSFSRPGQGGELFF
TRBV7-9,CASSLVAGAYEQYF
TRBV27,CASRSTGLAGGKYNEQFF
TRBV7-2,CASSLGAGTNEKLFF
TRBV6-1,CASSQEPGGGQPQHF
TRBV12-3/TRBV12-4,CASSLYSEAFF
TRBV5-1,CASSLESGGAIEQFF
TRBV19,CASSIGGGPDTQYF
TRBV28,CALGRGSTGELFF
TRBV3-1,CASRAGTFTDTQYF
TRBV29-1,CSVQQGYNSPLHF
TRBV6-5,CASSYGPSGDTQYF
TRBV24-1,CATSDRETGGEQFF
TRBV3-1,CASSQDLGAHNEQFF
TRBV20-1,CSARQLNTGELFF
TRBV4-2,CASSPSLGTRVSQSSYNEQFF
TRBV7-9,CASSFQQGRTGELFF
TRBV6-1,CASSEGDKKETQYF
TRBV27,CASRSSETQYF
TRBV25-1,CASSESAGTLNTEAFF
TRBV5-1,CASSLPGEETQYF
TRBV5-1,CASSLDGDTRTPQHF
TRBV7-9,CASSPGGASGNTIYF
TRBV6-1,CASSVDRDQPQHF
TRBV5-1,CASSFGAAGTQYF
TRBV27,CASREGQTTSGANVLTF
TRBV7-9,CASSFQGVGTEAFF
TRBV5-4,CASSLPRDTDTQYF